The 5 T cell receptor beta chains listed next were all sequenced from one sample in a study of blood T cells in healthy people across ages. A sample-barcoded 5' primer and a J-beta primer mix were used in a second PCR of roughly 6 to 11 cycles. TCRdb reprocessed the 5' RACE reads with MiXCR, giving one entry per CDR3 protein. The repertoire consists of about 1.1 million distinct CDR3 sequences, with 35% to 40% occurring once and the leading ten covering around 13%. The sequenced sample consisted of blood. Source of these receptors: a man aged 18 to 30 in good health.

The chain joins TRBV20-1 to TRBJ2-2; D is perhaps TRBD1 (5 bases). V lost 2 bases and J 3 bases, leaving 13 bases between the germline ends. Looked up from germline, CDR1 is DFQATT and CDR2 is SNEGSKA (reference sequence). This CDR3 is built from 15 residues. For the CDR3, the DNA is TGCAGTGCTAGATCAGGGAAGTCGGACACCGGGGAGCTGTTTTTT. Encoded protein: CSARSGKSDTGELFF.

The CDR3 is CASRAILQDSGNTIYF. The CDR3, as DNA: TGTGCCAGCCGGGCCATTCTCCAGGACTCTGGAAACACCATATATTTT. The V and J genes are TRBV4-2 and TRBJ1-3; D gene ambiguous. The CDR3 covers 16 residues. Germline CDR1 and CDR2: LGHNA and YNFKEQ. Trimming stripped 8 bases from V and 0 bases from J, with 17 bases between.

This clonotype was detected a few times. The chain uses TRBV5-1 and TRBJ1-5, with a tentative D call TRBD1 (5 bases). The V end lost 4 bases, the J end lost 5 bases, and 10 bases lay between the germline ends. The CDR3 contains 13 residues. Per the germline V gene, CDR1 is SGHRS and CDR2 is YFSETQ. This CDR3 reads CASSPDSYQPQHF. The DNA for the CDR3 is TGCGCCAGCAGCCCAGACAGTTATCAGCCCCAGCATTTT.

This clonotype turned up a few times. The rearrangement joins TRBV7-9 to TRBJ1-1; no clear D. This CDR3 region has 13 residues. V lost 1 base, J lost 5 bases, and 8 bases lay in between. Germline CDR1 reads SEHNR; CDR2 reads FQNEAQ (reference sequence). The CDR3 loop is CASSLVEATEAFF. The CDR3 DNA reads as TGTGCCAGCAGCTTAGTTGAGGCAACTGAAGCTTTCTTT.

The DNA for the CDR3 is TGTGCCAGCAGTTTACGGTTCCAGGACAGGAGACCCTACGAGCAGTACTTC. It yields the protein CASSLRFQDRRPYEQYF. The rearrangement uses TRBV5-6 and TRBJ2-7, with 7 bases identical to TRBD1. This CDR3 has 17 residues. Looked up from germline, CDR1 is SGHDT and CDR2 is YYEEEE. The V segment lost 5 bases and the J segment 2 bases; nucleotides outside the gene matches: 16.